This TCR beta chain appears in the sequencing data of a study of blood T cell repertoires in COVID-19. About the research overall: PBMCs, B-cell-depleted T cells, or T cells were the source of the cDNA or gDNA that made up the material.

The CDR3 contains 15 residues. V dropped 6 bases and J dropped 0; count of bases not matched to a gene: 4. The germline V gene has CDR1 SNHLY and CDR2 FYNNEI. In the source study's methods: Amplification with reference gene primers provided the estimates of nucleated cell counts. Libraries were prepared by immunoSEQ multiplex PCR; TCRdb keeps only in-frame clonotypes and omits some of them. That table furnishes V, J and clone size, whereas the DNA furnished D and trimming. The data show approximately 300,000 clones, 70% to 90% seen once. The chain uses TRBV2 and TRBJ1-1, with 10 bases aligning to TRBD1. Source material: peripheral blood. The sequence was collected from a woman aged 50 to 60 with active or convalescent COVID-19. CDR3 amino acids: CASRGTGVLNTEAFF. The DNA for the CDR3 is TGTGCCAGCAGGGGGACAGGGGTCTTGAACACTGAAGCTTTCTTT.